Each of the 13 T cell receptor beta chains below was sequenced from the same sample in a study of blood T cell repertoires in COVID-19. TCRdb's copy holds only in-frame clones and misses some; the assay was immunoSEQ multiplex PCR. The table shows tens of thousands of clones, with around 80% occurring only once. The sample consisted of peripheral blood. Receptor source: a man aged 55 to 70 with active or convalescent COVID-19.

The chain couples TRBV7-2 to TRBJ2-7; D possibly corresponds to TRBD2 (5 bases). The CDR3 length is 16 residues. Trimming removed 5 bases from V and 5 bases from J, with 22 bases in between. Germline CDR1 and CDR2: SGHTA and FQGNSA. The CDR3 coding sequence is TGTGCCAGCAGCCCGAGTCCCAGCGCCTTAGCGCACGAGCAGTACTTC. This codes for CASSPSPSALAHEQYF.

This chain connects TRBV4-1 to TRBJ2-3, with 10 bases aligning to TRBD2. The CDR3 loop spans 16 amino acids. Looked up from germline, CDR1 is MGHRA and CDR2 is YSYEKL. J was trimmed by 4 bases and V by 0 bases; bases with no gene match: 4. As DNA, the CDR3 is TGCGCCAGCAGCCAAGAAATCAGCGGGGGGGCAGATACGCAGTATTTT. Translating it yields CASSQEISGGADTQYF.

The chain uses TRBV27 and TRBJ1-6; 10 bases agree with TRBD1. V was clipped by 2 bases and J by 11 bases; unmatched bases: 12. Germline CDR1 MNHEY, CDR2 SMNVEV (reference sequence). The CDR3 length is 17 residues. CDR3 coding DNA: TGTGCCAGCAGTTTAAAGGGGACAGGGGTTAAGGGAACACCCCTCCACTTT. Translation: CASSLKGTGVKGTPLHF.

V and J are TRBV7-3 and TRBJ2-7, with 8 bases fitting TRBD2. The CDR3 has 15 amino acids. The J segment lost 2 bases and the V segment lost 5 bases, leaving 8 bases of the junction unmatched. The germline V gene encodes CDR1 SGHTA and CDR2 FQGTGA. In DNA form, the CDR3 reads TGTGCCAGCAGCCCCGTAGCGGGGAGTACCTACGAGCAGTACTTC. Its protein product is CASSPVAGSTYEQYF.

The rearrangement uses TRBV4-3 and TRBJ1-2, with D possibly TRBD1 on 5 matching bases. The CDR3 length is 16 residues. Germline lookup yields CDR1 LGHNA and CDR2 YSLEER. V was cut by 0 bases and J by 5 bases, with 16 bases left in between. CDR3 coding DNA: TGCGCCAGCAGCCAAGAAGTGTCCGACAGAGCTTATGGCTACACCTTC. Translated, it gives CASSQEVSDRAYGYTF.

This clone was picked up one time. V gene TRBV6-2 or TRBV6-3 combines with J gene TRBJ1-5; D not resolved. The V gene's germline CDR1 is MNHEY and CDR2 SVGEGT. The CDR3 loop spans 13 amino acids. The ends were cut back, 0 bases at V and 7 bases at J, with 7 bases in the middle. CDR3 sequence (DNA): TGTGCCAGCAGTTACTCGCGGGAACAGCCCCAGCATTTT. Translation gives CASSYSREQPQHF.

The rearrangement links TRBV9 to TRBJ2-3; D is ambiguous. Trimming removed 0 bases from V and 2 bases from J, with 16 bases in between. The CDR3 covers 17 residues. Germline values: CDR1 SGDLS, CDR2 YYNGEE. CDR3 nucleotides: TGTGCCAGCAGCGTAGACTTCGCCCGATCCCTCACAGATACGCAGTATTTT. This gives the protein CASSVDFARSLTDTQYF.

As concerns this clone: Other DNA variants within this sample encode the same CDR3. This rearrangement joins TRBV4-3 to TRBJ1-1; weak D call: TRBD1 (6 bases). Germline-derived CDR1 and CDR2 are LGHNA and YSLEER. Trimming stripped 4 bases from V and 5 bases from J, with 14 bases between. The CDR3 covers 14 residues. The CDR3 DNA reads as TGCGCCAGCAGCCTCAGGGGAGTGTTTACTGAAGCTTTCTTT. This sequence encodes CASSLRGVFTEAFF.

J is TRBJ2-7 and V is TRBV7-2; TRBD2 matches 8 bases. Germline CDR1 reads SGHTA; CDR2 reads FQGNSA. V dropped 4 bases and J dropped 3; count of bases not matched to a gene: 8. This CDR3 has 15 amino acids. The CDR3 loop reads CASSSATGTSYEQYF. The CDR3 DNA follows: TGTGCCAGCAGCTCGGCAACCGGGACTAGCTACGAGCAGTACTTC.

The rearrangement joins TRBV12-3 or TRBV12-4 to TRBJ2-7; 9 nucleotides match TRBD1. With 0 bases clipped from V and 9 bases from J, the junction kept 3 bases outside the gene matches. The CDR3 is 13 amino acids. CDR3 nucleotides: TGTGCCAGCAGTTTAGCGGGACAGGGCCCGCAGTACTTC. Translation gives CASSLAGQGPQYF.

This chain uses TRBV6-4 with TRBJ2-2; tentative D call: TRBD1 (5 bases). Germline V gene data show CDR1 as MRHNA and CDR2 as SNTAGT. Trimming pared 7 bases from V and 7 bases from J, leaving 16 bases between. The CDR3 covers 14 residues. The CDR3 region is CASTPSPGNGELFF. CDR3 sequence (DNA): TGTGCCAGCACTCCGTCCCCAGGGAACGGGGAGCTGTTTTTT.

The chain recombines TRBV6-2 or TRBV6-3 with TRBJ2-3; possible D gene TRBD2, 5 bases. Trimming stripped 5 bases from V and 3 bases from J, with 12 bases between. This CDR3 spans 14 amino acids. Germline loops: CDR1 MNHEY, CDR2 SVGEGT. The CDR3 DNA is TGTGCCAGCAGTGGGGAGAGAAGGACAGATACGCAGTATTTT. Amino acids: CASSGERRTDTQYF.

The genes are TRBV7-3 and TRBJ2-6; D perhaps matches TRBD1 (5 bases). Deletions cut 3 bases from V and 0 bases from J, with 15 bases between. The germline V gene has CDR1 SGHTA and CDR2 FQGTGA. This CDR3 spans 18 amino acids. The CDR3 is CASSFLQYRFSGANVLTF. The CDR3 DNA is TGTGCCAGCAGCTTTCTTCAATACAGGTTCTCTGGGGCCAACGTCCTGACTTTC.